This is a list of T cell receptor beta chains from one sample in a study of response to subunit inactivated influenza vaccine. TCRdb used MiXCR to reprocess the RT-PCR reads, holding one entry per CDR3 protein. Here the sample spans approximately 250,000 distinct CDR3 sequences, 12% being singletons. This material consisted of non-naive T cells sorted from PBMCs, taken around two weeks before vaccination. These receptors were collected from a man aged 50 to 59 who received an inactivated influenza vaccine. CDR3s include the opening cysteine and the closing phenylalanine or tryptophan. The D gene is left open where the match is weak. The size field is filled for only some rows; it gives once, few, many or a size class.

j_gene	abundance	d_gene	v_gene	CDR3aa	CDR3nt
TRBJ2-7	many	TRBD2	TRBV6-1	CASLGLAEGSEQYF	TGTGCCAGCCTTGGACTAGCGGAGGGCTCGGAGCAGTACTTC
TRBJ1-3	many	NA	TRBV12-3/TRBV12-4	CASSLSSSGNTIYF	TGTGCCAGCAGTTTATCCAGCTCTGGAAACACCATATATTTT
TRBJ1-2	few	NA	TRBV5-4	CASSLSQSRGYGYTF	TGTGCCAGCAGCTTGTCCCAAAGCAGGGGATATGGCTACACCTTC
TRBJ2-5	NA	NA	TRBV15	CATSRDQRETQYF	TGTGCCACCAGCAGAGATCAACGGGAGACCCAGTACTTC
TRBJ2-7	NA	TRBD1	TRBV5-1	CASSPTGTGLYEQYF	TGCGCCAGCAGCCCAACCGGGACAGGGCTCTACGAGCAGTACTTC
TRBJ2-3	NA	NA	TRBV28	CASMYSGLLNTDTQYF	TGTGCCAGCATGTATTCGGGACTCTTGAACACAGATACGCAGTATTTT
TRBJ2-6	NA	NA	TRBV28	CASSLLTGANVLTF	TGTGCCAGCAGTTTGCTGACTGGGGCCAACGTCCTGACTTTC
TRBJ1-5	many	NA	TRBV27	CASSSRNQPQHF	TGTGCCAGCAGTTCCCGCAATCAGCCCCAGCATTTT
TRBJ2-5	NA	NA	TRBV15	CATSFTNLHETQYF	TGTGCCACCAGTTTTACCAACCTCCACGAGACCCAGTACTTC
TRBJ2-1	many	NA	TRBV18	CASSPSSYNEQFF	TGTGCCAGCAGCCCCAGCTCCTACAATGAGCAGTTCTTC
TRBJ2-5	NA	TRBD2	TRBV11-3	CASSPQPAGGRETQYF	TGTGCCAGCAGCCCGCAGCCGGCGGGGGGACGAGAGACCCAGTACTTC
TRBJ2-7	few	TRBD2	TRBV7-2	CASSLAPLARYEQYF	TGTGCCAGCAGCTTAGCGCCACTAGCGAGGTACGAGCAGTACTTC
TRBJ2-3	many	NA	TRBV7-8	CASSRRQGGRSDTQYF	TGTGCCAGCAGCCGACGACAAGGGGGACGCAGTGATACGCAGTATTTT
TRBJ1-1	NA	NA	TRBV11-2	CASSLVARTEAFF	TGTGCCAGCAGCTTAGTGGCAAGGACTGAAGCTTTCTTT
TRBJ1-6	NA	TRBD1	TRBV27	CASSLYQLRTGRNSPLHF	TGTGCCAGCAGTTTATACCAGCTACGGACAGGGCGGAATTCACCCCTCCACTTT
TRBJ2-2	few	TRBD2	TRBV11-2	CASSLLAGPGELFF	TGTGCCAGCAGCTTACTAGCGGGACCCGGGGAGCTGTTTTTT
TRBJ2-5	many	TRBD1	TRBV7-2	CASSSGTDRAQETQYF	TGTGCCAGCAGCTCCGGTACGGACAGGGCACAAGAGACCCAGTACTTC
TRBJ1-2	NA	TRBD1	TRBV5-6	CASIDRSQGALYGYTF	TGTGCCAGCATCGACCGGTCACAGGGGGCTCTCTATGGCTACACCTTC
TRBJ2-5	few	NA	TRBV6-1	CASREGGQETQYF	TGTGCCAGCAGAGAAGGAGGACAAGAGACCCAGTACTTC
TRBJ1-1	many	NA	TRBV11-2	CASSLGSGFGTEAFF	TGTGCCAGCAGCTTAGGATCGGGCTTCGGAACTGAAGCTTTCTTT
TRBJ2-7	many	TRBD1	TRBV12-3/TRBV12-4	CASSLEQGPYEQYF	TGTGCCAGCAGTTTAGAACAGGGGCCCTACGAGCAGTACTTC
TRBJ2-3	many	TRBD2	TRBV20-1	CSARAGGALDTQYF	TGCAGTGCTAGAGCCGGGGGGGCATTAGATACGCAGTATTTT
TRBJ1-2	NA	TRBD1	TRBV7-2	CASSSGQGVYYGYTF	TGTGCCAGCAGCTCAGGACAGGGGGTCTACTATGGCTACACCTTC
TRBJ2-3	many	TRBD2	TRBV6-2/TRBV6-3	CASSYKRLATDTQYF	TGTGCCAGCAGTTACAAACGACTAGCAACAGATACGCAGTATTTT
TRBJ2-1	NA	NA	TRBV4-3	CASSQDWGAYNEQFF	TGCGCCAGCAGCCAAGATTGGGGGGCGTACAATGAGCAGTTCTTC
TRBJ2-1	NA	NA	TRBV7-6	CASSPFSGGGNDQFF	TGTGCCAGCAGCCCCTTCTCGGGAGGGGGCAATGATCAGTTCTTC
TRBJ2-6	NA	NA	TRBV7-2	CASSTGGRESGANVLTF	TGTGCCAGCAGTACAGGTGGCAGGGAGTCTGGGGCCAACGTCCTGACTTTC
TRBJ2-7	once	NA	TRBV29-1	CSVKERGAYEQYF	TGCAGCGTTAAAGAACGCGGGGCCTACGAGCAGTACTTC
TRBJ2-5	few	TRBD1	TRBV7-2	CASSAQGAGKTQYF	TGTGCCAGCAGCGCCCAGGGGGCTGGGAAGACCCAGTACTTC
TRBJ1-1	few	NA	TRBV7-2	CASSGVAGLGEAFF	TGTGCCAGCAGTGGGGTGGCAGGTTTGGGTGAAGCTTTCTTT
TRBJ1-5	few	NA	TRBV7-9	CASSLGSDQPQHF	TGTGCCAGCAGCTTAGGGTCCGATCAGCCCCAGCATTTT
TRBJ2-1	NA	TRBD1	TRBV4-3	CASSQETGTGEQFF	TGCGCCAGCAGCCAAGAAACCGGGACAGGGGAGCAGTTCTTC
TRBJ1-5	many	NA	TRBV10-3	CAISERDGTFNQPQHF	TGTGCCATCAGTGAGAGGGACGGGACATTTAATCAGCCCCAGCATTTT